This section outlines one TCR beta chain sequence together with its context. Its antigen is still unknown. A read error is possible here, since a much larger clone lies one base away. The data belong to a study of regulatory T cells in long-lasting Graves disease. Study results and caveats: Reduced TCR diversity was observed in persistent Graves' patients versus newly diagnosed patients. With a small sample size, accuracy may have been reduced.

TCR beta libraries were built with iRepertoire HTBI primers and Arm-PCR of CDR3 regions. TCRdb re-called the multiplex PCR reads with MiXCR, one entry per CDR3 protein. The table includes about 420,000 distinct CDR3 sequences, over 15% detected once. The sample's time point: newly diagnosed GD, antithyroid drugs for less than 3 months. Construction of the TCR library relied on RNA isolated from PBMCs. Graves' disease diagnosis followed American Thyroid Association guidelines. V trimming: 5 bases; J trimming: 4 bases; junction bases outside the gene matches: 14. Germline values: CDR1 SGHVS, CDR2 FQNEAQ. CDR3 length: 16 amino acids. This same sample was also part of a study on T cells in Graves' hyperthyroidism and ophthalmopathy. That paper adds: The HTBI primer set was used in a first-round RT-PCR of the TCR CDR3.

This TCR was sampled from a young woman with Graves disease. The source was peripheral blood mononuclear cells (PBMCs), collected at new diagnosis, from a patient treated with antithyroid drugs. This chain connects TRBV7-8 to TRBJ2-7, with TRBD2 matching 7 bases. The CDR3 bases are TGTGCCAGCAGCCAAACGATGACTAGCACAAAGTACGAGCAGTACTTC. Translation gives CASSQTMTSTKYEQYF.